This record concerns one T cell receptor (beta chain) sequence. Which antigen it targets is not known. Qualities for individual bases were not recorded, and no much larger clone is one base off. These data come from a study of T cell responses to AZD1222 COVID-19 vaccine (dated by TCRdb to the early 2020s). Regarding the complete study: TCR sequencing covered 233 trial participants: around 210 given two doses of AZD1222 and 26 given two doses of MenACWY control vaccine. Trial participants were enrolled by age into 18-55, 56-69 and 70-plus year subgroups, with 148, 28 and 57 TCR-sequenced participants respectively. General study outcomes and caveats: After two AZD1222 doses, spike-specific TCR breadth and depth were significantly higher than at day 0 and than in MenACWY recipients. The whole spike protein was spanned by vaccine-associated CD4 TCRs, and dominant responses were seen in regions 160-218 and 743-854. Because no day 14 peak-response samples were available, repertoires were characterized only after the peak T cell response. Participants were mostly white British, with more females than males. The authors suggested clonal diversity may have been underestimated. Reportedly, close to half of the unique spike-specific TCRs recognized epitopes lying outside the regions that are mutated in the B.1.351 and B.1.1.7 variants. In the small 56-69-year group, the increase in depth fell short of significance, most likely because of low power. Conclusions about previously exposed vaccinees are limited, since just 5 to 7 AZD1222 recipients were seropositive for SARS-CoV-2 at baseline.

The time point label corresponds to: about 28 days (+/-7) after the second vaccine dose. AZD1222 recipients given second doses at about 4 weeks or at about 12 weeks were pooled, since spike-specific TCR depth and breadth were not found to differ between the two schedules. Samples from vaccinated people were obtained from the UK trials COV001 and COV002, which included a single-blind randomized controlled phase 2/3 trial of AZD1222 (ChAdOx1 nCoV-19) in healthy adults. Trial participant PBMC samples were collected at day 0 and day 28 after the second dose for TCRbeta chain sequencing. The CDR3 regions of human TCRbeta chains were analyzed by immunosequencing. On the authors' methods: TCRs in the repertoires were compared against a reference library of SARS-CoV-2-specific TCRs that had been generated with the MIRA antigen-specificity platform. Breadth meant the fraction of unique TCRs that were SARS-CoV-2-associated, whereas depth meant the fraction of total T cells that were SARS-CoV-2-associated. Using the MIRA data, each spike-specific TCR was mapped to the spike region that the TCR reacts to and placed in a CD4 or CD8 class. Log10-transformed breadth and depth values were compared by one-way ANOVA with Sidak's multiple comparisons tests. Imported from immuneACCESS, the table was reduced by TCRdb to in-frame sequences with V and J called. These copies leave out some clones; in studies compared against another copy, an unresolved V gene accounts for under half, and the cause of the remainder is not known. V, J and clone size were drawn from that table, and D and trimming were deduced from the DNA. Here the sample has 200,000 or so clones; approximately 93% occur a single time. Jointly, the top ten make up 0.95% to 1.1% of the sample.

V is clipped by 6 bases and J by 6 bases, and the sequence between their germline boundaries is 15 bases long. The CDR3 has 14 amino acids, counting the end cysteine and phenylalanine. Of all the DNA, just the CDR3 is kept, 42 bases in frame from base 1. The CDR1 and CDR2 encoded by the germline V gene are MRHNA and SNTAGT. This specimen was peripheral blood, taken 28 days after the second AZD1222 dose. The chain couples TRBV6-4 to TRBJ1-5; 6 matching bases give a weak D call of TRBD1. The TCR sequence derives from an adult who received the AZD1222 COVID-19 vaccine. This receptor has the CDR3 CASSKEGGTQPQHF. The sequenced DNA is TGTGCCAGCAGCAAAGAGGGGGGAACTCAGCCCCAGCATTTT.